This paragraph covers one T cell receptor (beta chain) sequence. Antigen unknown. TCR beta VDJ and CDR3 profiling used genomic DNA as template. TCRdb re-called the reads through MiXCR, storing one row per CDR3 protein. The sample contains 400,000 to 600,000 distinct CDR3 sequences, roughly a third of which appear only once. Whoever was chosen for sequencing had shown CD8+CD57+ cell expansion by flow cytometry. Blood was sampled before the patients had received any therapy. This entry belongs to a study of CD8+CD57+ T cells in acquired aplastic anemia. Findings and limits, study-wide: The CD8+ Simpson's diversity of patients and controls was not significantly different.

The V and J ends lost 5 bases and 6 bases respectively, with 18 bases between them. This CDR3 contains 16 residues. Germline CDR1 reads SGHKS; CDR2 reads YYEKEE (reference sequence). The sample was sorted CD4+, CD8+, or CD8+CD57+ T cells (not recorded which) from PBMCs. This sequence joins TRBV5-5 and TRBJ1-6; D possibly corresponds to TRBD1 (6 bases). The TCR originated in a human donor with aplastic anemia. Here the CDR3 DNA reads TGTGCCAGCAGACCAAACGGGGCAGGGGCTAATTCACCCCTCCACTTT. It yields the protein CASRPNGAGANSPLHF.